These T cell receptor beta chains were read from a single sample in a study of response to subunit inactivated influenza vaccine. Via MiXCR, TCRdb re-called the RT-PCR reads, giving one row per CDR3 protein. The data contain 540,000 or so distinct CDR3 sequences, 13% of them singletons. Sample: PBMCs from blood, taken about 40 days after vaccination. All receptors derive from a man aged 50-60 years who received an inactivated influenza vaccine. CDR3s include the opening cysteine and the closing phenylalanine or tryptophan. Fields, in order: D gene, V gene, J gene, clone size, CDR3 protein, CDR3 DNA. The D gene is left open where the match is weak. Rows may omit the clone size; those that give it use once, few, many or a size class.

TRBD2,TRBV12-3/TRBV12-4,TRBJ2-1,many,CASQHGTSGGRSYNEQFF,TGTGCCAGCCAACATGGGACTAGCGGGGGGCGCTCCTACAATGAGCAGTTCTTC
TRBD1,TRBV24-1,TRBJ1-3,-,CATRKQGSGNTIYF,TGTGCCACCAGAAAACAGGGGTCCGGAAACACCATATATTTT
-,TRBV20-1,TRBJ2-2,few,CSATPNGGATGELFF,TGCAGTGCAACGCCGAATGGGGGAGCCACCGGGGAGCTGTTTTTT
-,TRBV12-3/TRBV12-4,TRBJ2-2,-,CAGSFGTGELFF,TGTGCCGGCAGTTTCGGGACCGGGGAGCTGTTTTTT
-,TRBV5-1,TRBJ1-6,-,CASSLDSLSSSYNSPLHF,TGCGCCAGCAGCTTGGATAGTCTTTCCAGCTCCTATAATTCACCCCTCCACTTT
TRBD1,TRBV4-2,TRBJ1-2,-,CASSQDGTGPANYGYTF,TGTGCCAGCAGCCAAGATGGGACAGGGCCTGCTAACTATGGCTACACCTTC
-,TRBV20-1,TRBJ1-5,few,CSANRGLNQPQHF,TGCAGTGCAAACCGGGGTCTCAATCAGCCCCAGCATTTT
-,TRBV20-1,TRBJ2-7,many,CSADRAYEQYF,TGCAGTGCTGACAGAGCCTACGAGCAGTACTTC
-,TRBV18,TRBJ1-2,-,CASSPVSGGDYGYTF,TGTGCCAGCTCACCAGTATCCGGGGGCGACTATGGCTACACCTTC
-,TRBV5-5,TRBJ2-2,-,CASSPIRVILSGELFF,TGTGCCAGCAGCCCCATTCGAGTAATCTTGTCCGGGGAGCTGTTTTTT
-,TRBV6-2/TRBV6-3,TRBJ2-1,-,CASSYSGYQQFF,TGTGCCAGCAGTTACTCGGGGTACCAGCAGTTCTTC
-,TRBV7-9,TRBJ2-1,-,CASSHFEFLNEQFF,TGTGCCAGCAGTCACTTTGAATTCCTCAATGAGCAGTTCTTC
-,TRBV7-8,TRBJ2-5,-,CASSPYFGADGRETQYF,TGTGCCAGCAGCCCGTACTTTGGCGCGGATGGAAGAGAGACCCAGTACTTC